The clone carrying this TCR beta chain was found once. This sample was included in a study of blood T cell repertoires in COVID-19. At the level of the study: Donors in the United States, Italy and Spain gave samples during acute or convalescent COVID-19. PBMCs, B-cell-depleted T cells, or T cells provided the cDNA or gDNA that made up the material.

The CDR3 spans 18 residues. Trimming removed 5 bases at V and 0 bases at J, with 18 bases between. CDR1 and CDR2 from the germline V gene are SGDLS and YYNGEE. Per the study methods: The authors estimated nucleated cell counts from reference gene primer amplification. Method: immunoSEQ multiplex PCR; TCRdb's copy keeps in-frame clones and lacks some. V, J and clone size reflect that table, while D and trimming were determined from the DNA. This sample has about 110,000 clones, with approximately 84% found just once. This clonotype was obtained from a woman aged 40-49 years with acute or convalescent COVID-19. Material: peripheral blood. The rearrangement joins TRBV9 to TRBJ1-6, with D tentatively TRBD1 (6 bases). CDR3 in amino acids: CASSAAQGQSSYNSPLHF. As DNA, the CDR3 is TGTGCCAGCAGTGCCGCGCAGGGACAAAGCTCCTATAATTCACCCCTCCACTTT.